Shown below are 32 T cell receptor beta chains from a single sample sequenced in a study of Ad26.COV2.S vaccination and SARS-CoV-2 variants (dated by TCRdb to the early 2020s). The treatment or condition label here, explained by the study, means: some 19 received Ad26.COV2.S at low or high dose, single or two shots; roughly 5 received placebo; per-sample allocation not given. For vaccine and placebo recipients, repertoires were sequenced using samples collected on day 63 after the first injection. The library relied on the immunoSEQ multiplex PCR assay. The source is immuneACCESS, and TCRdb retained only in-frame sequences with V and J called. Part of the clones is not carried over; for the studies checked, unresolved V genes explain less than half of this, and the remainder is unexplained. The sample includes roughly 410,000 clones, with 80% to 90% observed a single time. The top ten hold about 7.1% of the sample.

Sequencing used peripheral blood, obtained in a trial of Ad26.COV2.S vaccine versus placebo. Source of these receptors: a person aged 18-65 years who received the Ad26.COV2.S COVID-19 vaccine or a placebo.

The V gene is TRBV7-2, the J gene TRBJ2-4, with 11 bases lining up with TRBD2. This CDR3 has 17 residues. Trimming cost V 2 bases and J 3 bases; bases outside gene matches: 6. The germline V gene has CDR1 SGHTA and CDR2 FQGNSA. In DNA form, the CDR3 reads TGTGCCAGCAGCTTAAGGGGACTAGCGGATATCAAAAACATTCAGTACTTC. Residues: CASSLRGLADIKNIQYF.

J is TRBJ1-2 and V is TRBV5-5, with a tentative D call TRBD1 (6 bases). Deletions cut 7 bases from V and 5 bases from J, with 15 bases between. The germline CDR1 and CDR2 sequences are SGHKS and YYEKEE (reference sequence). The CDR3 is made up of 13 amino acids. CDR3 amino acids: CASRGGADYGYTF. The DNA of the CDR3 is TGTGCCAGCCGCGGGGGCGCTGATTATGGCTACACCTTC.

The J gene is TRBJ2-2, the V gene TRBV6-5; 7 bases agree with TRBD1. After removal of 9 bases from V and 6 bases from J, the junction contained 7 bases not matched to a gene. This CDR3 has 13 residues. Looked up from germline, CDR1 is MNHEY and CDR2 is SVGAGI. The CDR3 sequence: CASSFDRAGELFF. The CDR3 bases are TGTGCCAGTTCCTTCGACAGGGCCGGGGAGCTGTTTTTT.

J is TRBJ2-7 and V is TRBV5-1; 10 bases match TRBD2. Per the germline V gene, CDR1 is SGHRS and CDR2 is YFSETQ. Trimming cost V 2 bases and J 1 base; bases outside gene matches: 6. CDR3 size: 16 residues. For the CDR3, the DNA is TGCGCCAGCAGCTTCGGCACTAGCGGGGAATCCTACGAGCAGTACTTC. Its protein is CASSFGTSGESYEQYF.

This chain uses TRBV4-1 with TRBJ2-7; 8 nucleotides match TRBD1. This CDR3 spans 17 amino acids. Looked up from germline, CDR1 is MGHRA and CDR2 is YSYEKL. Losses at the gene ends were 0 bases for V and 1 base for J; bases not matched to a gene: 8. CDR3 DNA: TGCGCCAGCAGCCAAGATCAGCGGACAGGGATATCCTACGAGCAGTACTTC. This translates into CASSQDQRTGISYEQYF.

The CDR3 reads CASSTPGTTQYF. In DNA form, the CDR3 reads TGTGCCAGCAGCACACCCGGGACTACGCAGTATTTT. V is TRBV7-2 and J is TRBJ2-3; D tentatively fits TRBD1 or TRBD2 (5 bases each). Trimming left V 5 bases short and J 8 bases short, with 11 bases between. The CDR3 contains 12 residues. Germline V gives CDR1 SGHTA, CDR2 FQGNSA.

The genes are TRBV10-3 and TRBJ2-3, with TRBD2 matching over 7 bases. V was clipped by 3 bases and J by 6 bases; unmatched bases: 6. The CDR3 runs 14 residues. Germline V CDR1 and CDR2: ENHRY, SYGVKD. The CDR3 protein is CAISDGGEGDTQYF. The CDR3 nucleotides are TGTGCCATCAGTGATGGCGGGGAGGGGGATACGCAGTATTTT.

This chain uses TRBV23-1 with TRBJ1-1, with D unresolved. TRBV23-1 is assigned to the ORF class and has an uncertain function. CDR3 length: 15 amino acids. The V end lost 3 bases, the J end lost 5 bases, and 16 bases lay between the germline ends. CDR3 nucleotides: TGCGCCAGCAGTCACGTCGGCGGGTTAGGTACTGAAGCTTTCTTT. It encodes CASSHVGGLGTEAFF.

A remark on this clone: Other DNA sequences in this specimen translate into the identical CDR3. V usage is TRBV7-2 and J usage is TRBJ2-7; D is undetermined. Germline V CDR1 and CDR2: SGHTA, FQGNSA. The V gene lost 4 bases and the J gene lost 6 bases, with 13 bases spanning the gap. This CDR3 contains 13 residues. Written as DNA, the CDR3 is TGTGCCAGCAGCTCGACTTATTCCGGCGAGCAGTACTTC. It is translated as CASSSTYSGEQYF.

The J gene is TRBJ2-5, the V gene TRBV27, with 8 nucleotides matching TRBD1. The germline gives CDR1 MNHEY, CDR2 SMNVEV (reference sequence). V was clipped by 3 bases and J by 6 bases; unmatched bases: 9. CDR3 length: 15 amino acids. This CDR3 is CASSLMTGVRKTQYF. The DNA for the CDR3 is TGTGCCAGCAGTTTGATGACAGGGGTCCGGAAGACCCAGTACTTC.

The DNA of the CDR3 is TGTGCCAGCGGTGGACAGGGGAACTACGAGCAGTACTTC. Its translation is CASGGQGNYEQYF. The chain combines TRBV7-9 with TRBJ2-7, with 9 bases fitting TRBD1. The CDR3 runs to 13 residues. V lost 8 bases, J lost 3 bases, and 5 bases stayed unmatched. CDR1 is SEHNR, CDR2 FQNEAQ, per germline (reference sequence).

The chain recombines TRBV7-2 with TRBJ2-4; 11 nucleotides align to TRBD2. With V trimmed by 1 base and J by 6 bases, 2 bases remained unmatched. Germline V gives CDR1 SGHTA, CDR2 FQGNSA. This CDR3 region has 15 residues. CDR3: CASSLEGTSGNIQYF. In DNA form, the CDR3 reads TGTGCCAGCAGCTTAGAAGGGACTAGCGGAAACATTCAGTACTTC. The whole variable domain, filled in from reference TRBV7-2 and TRBJ2-4, reads GAGVSQSPSNKVTEKGKDVELRCDPISGHTALYWYRQSLGQGLEFLIYFQGNSAPDKSGLPSDRFSAERTGGSVSTLTIQRTQQEDSAVYLCASSLEGTSGNIQYFGAGTRLSVL.

The chain recombines TRBV6-5 with TRBJ1-1; 10 bases line up with TRBD1. The CDR3 runs to 16 residues. The germline V gene encodes CDR1 MNHEY and CDR2 SVGAGI. The J segment lost 1 base and the V segment lost 1 base, leaving 3 bases of the junction unmatched. The CDR3 spells CASSYLRQGANTEAFF. The CDR3 DNA reads TGTGCCAGCAGTTACTTGAGACAGGGGGCGAACACTGAAGCTTTCTTT.

The J gene is TRBJ2-2, the V gene TRBV27, with D hard to call. The V end lost 4 bases, the J end lost 1 base, and 7 bases lay between the germline ends. The germline gives CDR1 MNHEY, CDR2 SMNVEV (reference sequence). The CDR3 length is 14 residues. The CDR3 region is CASSSTKNTGELFF. CDR3 in DNA: TGTGCCAGCAGTTCAACGAAGAACACCGGGGAGCTGTTTTTT.

V usage is TRBV6-5 and J usage is TRBJ2-7, with a weak D call TRBD1 (6 bases). Germline loops: CDR1 MNHEY, CDR2 SVGAGI. The CDR3 is 14 residues long. With 5 bases removed from V and 2 bases from J, the gap between germline ends came to 13 bases. CDR3 protein: CASSTPGHPYEQYF. The CDR3 nucleotides read TGTGCCAGCAGTACACCGGGACACCCCTACGAGCAGTACTTC.

The rearrangement joins TRBV4-2 to TRBJ1-3; D might be TRBD1 (6 bases). Trimming removed 4 bases at V and 0 bases at J, with 10 bases between. In germline, CDR1 is LGHNA, CDR2 YNFKEQ. This CDR3 spans 15 amino acids. The DNA of the CDR3 is TGTGCCAGCAGCCTCAGGGGAGACTCTGGAAACACCATATATTTT. It is translated as CASSLRGDSGNTIYF.

This clone was detected a few times. This chain joins TRBV11-3 and TRBJ2-4; weak D call: TRBD2 (5 bases). The V and J ends lost 5 bases and 0 bases respectively, with 5 bases between them. Germline CDR1 is SGHNT and CDR2 is YENEEA. CDR3 length: 13 amino acids. CDR3 loop: CASSGLAKNIQYF. The CDR3 nucleotides read TGTGCCAGCAGCGGACTAGCCAAAAACATTCAGTACTTC.

The rearrangement joins TRBV5-1 to TRBJ2-1; 9 nucleotides align to TRBD1. Germline assignment: CDR1 SGHRS and CDR2 YFSETQ. This CDR3 comprises 15 residues. The junction had 4 bases not matched to a gene; V was cut back by 0 bases and J by 6 bases. CDR3 loop: CASSLAGQGTNEQFF. The CDR3 DNA reads as TGCGCCAGCAGCTTGGCGGGACAGGGCACCAATGAGCAGTTCTTC. Supplemented by reference TRBV5-1 and TRBJ2-1, the full variable domain reads KAGVTQTPRYLIKTRGQQVTLSCSPISGHRSVSWYQQTPGQGLQFLFEYFSETQRNKGNFPGRFSGRQFSNSRSEMNVSTLELGDSALYLCASSLAGQGTNEQFFGPGTRLTVL.

V is TRBV5-1 and J is TRBJ2-5; D ambiguous. Trimming shortened V by 4 bases and J by 5 bases, and 18 bases separated the two germline ends. Germline-derived CDR1 and CDR2 are SGHRS and YFSETQ. The CDR3 covers 15 residues. This CDR3 is CASSTGLEPPETQYF. DNA of the CDR3: TGCGCCAGCAGCACCGGCCTTGAACCCCCGGAGACCCAGTACTTC. The full variable domain, its missing parts supplied by reference TRBV5-1 and TRBJ2-5, is KAGVTQTPRYLIKTRGQQVTLSCSPISGHRSVSWYQQTPGQGLQFLFEYFSETQRNKGNFPGRFSGRQFSNSRSEMNVSTLELGDSALYLCASSTGLEPPETQYFGPGTRLLVL.

The table lists this clone with a few counts. V is TRBV5-1 and J is TRBJ1-4; D remains unclear. CDR3 length: 14 amino acids. Looked up from germline, CDR1 is SGHRS and CDR2 is YFSETQ. Trimming cost V 2 bases and J 0 bases, with 5 bases left between them. The CDR3 protein is CASSLDPTNEKLFF. In nucleotides, the CDR3 is TGCGCCAGCAGCTTAGATCCAACTAATGAAAAACTGTTTTTT.

This clone was detected a few times. V is TRBV5-1 and J is TRBJ1-2; 8 bases are a match to TRBD1. The trim removed 4 bases at V and 2 bases at J, leaving 4 bases unmatched. This CDR3 has 14 amino acids. CDR1 and CDR2 from the germline V gene are SGHRS and YFSETQ. CDR3 residues: CASSIGQGNYGYTF. As DNA, the CDR3 is TGCGCCAGCAGCATCGGACAGGGAAACTATGGCTACACCTTC.

Only one count was recorded for this clone. This chain links TRBV27 with TRBJ2-1; D is unresolved. V lost 0 bases to trimming and J lost 4 bases, with 13 bases between them. Germline V gene sequence: CDR1 MNHEY, CDR2 SMNVEV (reference sequence). CDR3 length: 16 amino acids. Here the CDR3 reads CASSLSWVTNYNEQFF. The CDR3 nucleotides are TGTGCCAGCAGTTTATCTTGGGTTACTAATTACAATGAGCAGTTCTTC.

The chain couples TRBV23-1 to TRBJ1-3; weak D call: TRBD1 (5 bases). TRBV23-1 is assigned to the ORF class and has an uncertain function. Trimming took off 10 bases at V and 6 bases at J, with 25 bases between the two ends. The CDR3 spans 16 residues. This CDR3 reads CAIPPGVDRRLNTIYF. As DNA, the CDR3 is TGCGCCATCCCGCCCGGGGTTGACAGAAGGTTAAACACCATATATTTT.

This clone has a single count. V usage is TRBV5-1 and J usage is TRBJ2-4, with D tentatively TRBD2 (6 bases). Germline assignment: CDR1 SGHRS and CDR2 YFSETQ. Trimming removed 8 bases from V and 8 bases from J, with 20 bases in between. This CDR3 is 14 amino acids long. In nucleotides, the CDR3 is TGCGCCAGTAGTGGCGGGGCCAAGGAGGACATTCAGTACTTC. The encoded protein is CASSGGAKEDIQYF.

This clone was seen only once. V and J are TRBV3-1 (or the pseudogene TRBV3-2) and TRBJ1-1; TRBD1 matches 9 bases. After removal of 6 bases from V and 4 bases from J, the junction contained 9 bases not matched to a gene. Germline V gene sequence: CDR1 LGHDT, CDR2 YNNKEL (reference sequence). This CDR3 spans 15 amino acids. The chain's CDR3 is CASSPGTGWGTEAFF. CDR3 nucleotide sequence: TGTGCCAGCAGTCCCGGGACAGGGTGGGGCACTGAAGCTTTCTTT.

The chain carries TRBV2 and TRBJ2-1; TRBD2 aligns across 9 bases. In germline, CDR1 is SNHLY, CDR2 FYNNEI. CDR3 length equals 16 residues. The trim removed 2 bases at V and 5 bases at J, leaving 7 bases unmatched. In DNA, the CDR3 is TGTGCCAGCAGTGAACGCCGACTAGCGGCCAACAATGAGCAGTTCTTC. Translation: CASSERRLAANNEQFF.

This rearrangement joins TRBV2 to TRBJ1-1, with TRBD1 matching 7 bases. The germline CDR1 and CDR2 sequences are SNHLY and FYNNEI. Unmatched junction bases numbered 14, after V lost 7 bases and J lost 6 bases. The length of the CDR3 is 15 residues. The CDR3 bases are TGTGCCAGCACCCAATACAGGGGAGGGAGGGCTGAAGCTTTCTTT. This gives the protein CASTQYRGGRAEAFF.

The sample holds a few counts of this clone. The chain is built from TRBV5-1 and TRBJ2-2; 8 bases are a match to TRBD1. Germline lookup yields CDR1 SGHRS and CDR2 YFSETQ. V shed 2 bases, J shed 4 bases, and the junction held 7 bases outside the gene matches. The CDR3 has 16 residues. The CDR3 sequence: CASSFGQGAGTGELFF. Written as DNA, the CDR3 is TGCGCCAGCAGCTTTGGTCAGGGGGCTGGCACCGGGGAGCTGTTTTTT.

CDR3 residues: CASSPGTGGYGYTF. The CDR3 nucleotides are TGTGCCAGCTCACCAGGGACAGGTGGCTATGGCTACACCTTC. The chain links TRBV18 to TRBJ1-2; 8 nucleotides agree with TRBD1. This CDR3 spans 14 amino acids. CDR1 and CDR2 (germline): KGHSH, LQKENI. V shed 2 bases and J 4 bases; nucleotides not matched to a gene: 3.

V is TRBV2 and J is TRBJ1-1; no definite D call. Germline-derived CDR1 and CDR2 are SNHLY and FYNNEI. V was cut by 7 bases and J by 8 bases, with 17 bases left in between. The CDR3 is 13 amino acids. This CDR3 reads CASTNGPHGEAFF. The CDR3 bases are TGTGCCAGCACCAATGGGCCGCACGGAGAAGCTTTCTTT.

This clone was counted a single time. The J gene is TRBJ2-6, the V gene TRBV5-6, with a weak D call TRBD2 (5 bases). The length of the CDR3 is 17 residues. Trimming left V 4 bases short and J 4 bases short, with 18 bases between. Germline CDR1 and CDR2: SGHDT and YYEEEE. The CDR3 DNA is TGTGCCAGCAGCCCCATCGGGGAAATAAGGGGGGCCAACGTCCTGACTTTC. This codes for CASSPIGEIRGANVLTF. The full variable domain, rest sourced from reference TRBV5-6 and TRBJ2-6, is DAGVTQSPTHLIKTRGQQVTLRCSPKSGHDTVSWYQQALGQGPQFIFQYYEEEERQRGNFPDRFSGHQFPNYSSELNVNALLLGDSALYLCASSPIGEIRGANVLTFGAGSRLTVL.

The rearrangement links TRBV23-1 to TRBJ2-1; D is unresolved. TRBV23-1 is placed among ORFs of uncertain function. V lost 3 bases and J 15 bases, leaving 27 bases between the germline ends. This CDR3 comprises 16 residues. CDR3 coding DNA: TGCGCCAGCAGTCATCCCAACTTTCCCGGGCCTGCTTTAGGGTTCTTC. Translating gives CASSHPNFPGPALGFF.